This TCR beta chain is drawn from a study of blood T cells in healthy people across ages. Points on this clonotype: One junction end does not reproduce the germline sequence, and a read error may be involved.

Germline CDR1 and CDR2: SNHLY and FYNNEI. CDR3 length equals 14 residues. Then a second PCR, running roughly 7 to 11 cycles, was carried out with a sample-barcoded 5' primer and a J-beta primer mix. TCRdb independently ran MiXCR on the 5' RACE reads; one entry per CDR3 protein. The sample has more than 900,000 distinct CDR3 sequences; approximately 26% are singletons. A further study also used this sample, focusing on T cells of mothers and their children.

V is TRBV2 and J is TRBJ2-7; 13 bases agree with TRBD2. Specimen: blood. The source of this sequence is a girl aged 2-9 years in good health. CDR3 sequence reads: CASSWTSGSYGQYF. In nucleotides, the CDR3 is TGTGCCAGCAGTTGGACTAGCGGGAGCTACGGGCAGTACTTC. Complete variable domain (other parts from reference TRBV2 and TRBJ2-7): EPEVTQTPSHQVTQMGQEVILRCVPISNHLYFYWYRQILGQKVEFLVSFYNNEISEKSEIFDDQFSVERPDGSNFTLKIRSTKLEDSAMYFCASSWTSGSYGQYFGPGTRLTVT.